Presented here are 17 T cell receptor beta chains from one specimen sequenced in a study of OX40 agonist ivuxolimab in advanced cancers. Clones were sequenced by immunoSEQ multiplex PCR, and TCRdb holds only the in-frame ones, with some missing. The sample carries about 6,300 clones, approximately 70% recorded once. Sequenced material: CD4+ or CD8+ T cells sorted from blood, taken in a trial of the OX40 agonist ivuxolimab. The receptors stem from an adult with an advanced solid tumor such as melanoma, head and neck, liver or kidney cancer.

This clone was observed a handful of times. The V gene is TRBV10-3, the J gene TRBJ2-7; 10 bases agree with TRBD2. There are 16 residues in the CDR3. The trim removed 3 bases at V and 4 bases at J, leaving 9 bases unmatched. From germline, CDR1 is ENHRY and CDR2 SYGVKD. CDR3 bases: TGTGCCATCAGTGATCCCGGGACTAGCGCCGCTTACGAGCAGTACTTC. This translates into CAISDPGTSAAYEQYF.

This clone was counted only a few times. This rearrangement joins TRBV6-5 to TRBJ1-2, with D possibly TRBD1 on 6 matching bases. In germline, CDR1 is MNHEY, CDR2 SVGAGI. Trimming shortened V by 8 bases and J by 4 bases, and 20 bases separated the two germline ends. CDR3 length equals 15 residues. CDR3 protein: CASAGMRQGLYGYTF. The CDR3 DNA is TGTGCCAGCGCCGGGATGCGGCAGGGGCTCTATGGCTACACCTTC.

This clone was seen only a few times. The V call is TRBV11-3, the J call TRBJ2-1; D gene uncertain. The CDR3 extends over 12 amino acids. V was trimmed by 2 bases and J by 9 bases, leaving 8 bases between them. Germline CDR1 SGHNT, CDR2 YENEEA. Here the CDR3 reads CASSLHISEQFF. CDR3 nucleotide sequence: TGTGCCAGCAGCTTACATATAAGTGAGCAGTTCTTC. Full variable domain (remainder filled in from reference TRBV11-3 and TRBJ2-1): EAGVVQSPRYKIIEKKQPVAFWCNPISGHNTLYWYLQNLGQGPELLIRYENEEAVDDSQLPKDRFSAERLKGVDSTLKIQPAELGDSAVYLCASSLHISEQFFGPGTRLTVL.

Only a few counts were recorded for this clone. This chain connects TRBV13 to TRBJ2-7; D is uncertain. CDR3 length: 13 residues. Germline V gene data show CDR1 as PRHDT and CDR2 as FYEKMQ (reference sequence). V lost 5 bases and J 2 bases, leaving 10 bases between the germline ends. The CDR3 region has the DNA TGTGCCAGCAGCCCTAGAGGAACCTACGAGCAGTACTTC. Amino acid sequence: CASSPRGTYEQYF.

The V call is TRBV6-5, the J call TRBJ2-3; possibly TRBD2 for D (6 bases). V was cut by 6 bases and J by 2 bases, with 15 bases left in between. The CDR3 extends over 15 amino acids. The V gene's germline CDR1 is MNHEY and CDR2 SVGAGI. The CDR3 region is CASRTPGLTTDTQYF. CDR3 DNA sequence: TGTGCCAGCAGAACCCCGGGACTTACCACAGATACGCAGTATTTT.

V usage is TRBV2 and J usage is TRBJ1-5; weak D call: TRBD1 (6 bases). The germline CDR1 and CDR2 sequences are SNHLY and FYNNEI. CDR3 size: 14 residues. The V end was cut by 7 bases, the J end by 6 bases, with 16 bases between. The CDR3 protein is CASKARGARQPQHF. CDR3 coding DNA: TGTGCCAGCAAAGCCCGGGGGGCCCGTCAGCCCCAGCATTTT.

As for this clone: At the DNA level, this CDR3 is encoded by other sequences in the same sample as well. J is TRBJ2-7 and V is TRBV11-2; the D gene is possibly TRBD2 (7 bases). Trimming took off 5 bases at V and 1 base at J, with 15 bases between the two ends. Per the germline V gene, CDR1 is SGHAT and CDR2 is FQNNGV. This CDR3 contains 15 residues. CDR3 in amino acids: CASSGRGGISYEQYF. DNA of the CDR3: TGTGCCAGCAGCGGCAGGGGAGGGATATCCTACGAGCAGTACTTC.

This clone was observed a handful of times. This chain links TRBV4-3 with TRBJ1-2; D gene ambiguous. The CDR3 has 15 residues. Germline V lookup: CDR1 LGHNA, CDR2 YSLEER. V dropped 0 bases and J dropped 5 bases, with 13 bases sitting between them. CDR3 bases: TGCGCCAGCAGCCAAGATCAGAGACGGAGGTATGGCTACACCTTC. This translates into CASSQDQRRRYGYTF.

V usage is TRBV5-1 and J usage is TRBJ2-7; TRBD1 matches at 11 bases. The germline gives CDR1 SGHRS, CDR2 YFSETQ. The CDR3 length is 15 residues. After removal of 3 bases from V and 2 bases from J, the junction contained 4 bases not matched to a gene. In DNA, the CDR3 is TGCGCCAGCAGCTGGGGGACAGGGGGTCCCTACGAGCAGTACTTC. It translates to CASSWGTGGPYEQYF.

This sequence joins TRBV7-6 and TRBJ2-1; maybe TRBD2 (7 bases). This CDR3 region has 16 residues. Germline assignment: CDR1 SGHVS and CDR2 FNYEAQ. The V end was cut by 1 base, the J end by 7 bases, with 17 bases between. Written as DNA, the CDR3 is TGTGCCAGCAGCTTAGTAAGTGGGGGGGCAAGAAATGAGCAGTTCTTC. Translating it yields CASSLVSGGARNEQFF. Together with reference TRBV7-6 and TRBJ2-1, the CDR3 gives the full variable domain: GAGVSQSPRYKVTKRGQDVALRCDPISGHVSLYWYRQALGQGPEFLTYFNYEAQQDKSGLPNDRFSAERPEGSISTLTIQRTEQRDSAMYRCASSLVSGGARNEQFFGPGTRLTVL.

The chain uses TRBV28 and TRBJ2-7; D uncertain. The V and J ends lost 6 bases and 0 bases respectively, with 12 bases between them. Germline V lookup: CDR1 MDHEN, CDR2 SYDVKM. The CDR3 is made up of 14 amino acids. In DNA, the CDR3 is TGTGCCAGCAGGCTCGAGCATAGCTCCTACGAGCAGTACTTC. It yields the protein CASRLEHSSYEQYF.

The chain has TRBV25-1 and TRBJ2-7, with 10 bases matching TRBD1. CDR3 length: 16 residues. The germline V gene has CDR1 MGHDK and CDR2 SYGVNS. V lost 4 bases, J lost 2 bases, and 8 bases stayed unmatched. CDR3: CASSGLRDRGTYEQYF. The CDR3 coding sequence is TGTGCCAGCAGTGGTCTAAGGGACAGGGGCACCTACGAGCAGTACTTC.

This clone was counted a few times. This sequence joins TRBV7-2 and TRBJ2-7; 10 nucleotides agree with TRBD1. Per the germline V gene, CDR1 is SGHTA and CDR2 is FQGNSA. There are 14 residues in the CDR3. The ends lost 5 bases at V and 7 bases at J; junction bases unmatched: 8. CDR3 sequence reads: CASSLGTGASEQYF. The CDR3, as DNA: TGTGCCAGCAGCCTCGGGACAGGGGCCTCTGAGCAGTACTTC.

The V call is TRBV6-1, the J call TRBJ1-3; D gene ambiguous. V lost 1 base and J lost 0, with 7 bases in between. CDR1 and CDR2 from the germline V gene are MNHNS and SASEGT. CDR3 size: 15 residues. CDR3 DNA: TGTGCCAGCAGTGAAGTGGGGATCTCTGGAAACACCATATATTTT. Translated, it gives CASSEVGISGNTIYF.

The chain joins TRBV7-9 to TRBJ2-7; TRBD2 might be the D (7 bases). Trimming left V 5 bases short and J 4 bases short, with 15 bases between. Looked up from germline, CDR1 is SEHNR and CDR2 is FQNEAQ (reference sequence). The CDR3 runs to 14 residues. The CDR3, as DNA: TGTGCCAGCAGCAAAGGGGGGGCGCGGTACGAGCAGTACTTC. It yields the protein CASSKGGARYEQYF. The full variable domain, completed using reference TRBV7-9 and TRBJ2-7, is DTGVSQNPRHKITKRGQNVTFRCDPISEHNRLYWYRQTLGQGPEFLTYFQNEAQLEKSRLLSDRFSAERPKGSFSTLEIQRTEQGDSAMYLCASSKGGARYEQYFGPGTRLTVT.

The CDR3 loop is CASSEGSSGRTDTQYF. The CDR3, as DNA: TGTGCCAGCAGCGAAGGATCTAGCGGGAGGACAGATACGCAGTATTTT. V is TRBV9 and J is TRBJ2-3; 11 bases are a match to TRBD2. This CDR3 has 16 residues. Germline CDR1 SGDLS, CDR2 YYNGEE. The V gene end was trimmed by 3 bases and the J gene end by 3 bases; junction bases not matched to a gene: 6.

This clone was found a few times. The J gene is TRBJ2-1, the V gene TRBV11-2; D is perhaps TRBD2 (5 bases). Trimming left V 5 bases short and J 12 bases short, with 8 bases between. The CDR3 runs 10 residues. The germline gives CDR1 SGHAT, CDR2 FQNNGV. The CDR3 DNA is TGTGCCAGCAGCCGAGGAGGGCAGTTCTTC. This codes for CASSRGGQFF.